This is a list of T cell receptor beta chains from one sample in a study of T cell changes during pregnancy in multiple sclerosis. Method: immunoSEQ multiplex PCR; TCRdb's copy keeps in-frame clones and lacks some. This sample yields about 34,000 clones, of which around nine tenths are seen a single time; under 15% belongs to the top ten. The material was CD8+ T cells from peripheral blood mononuclear cells, obtained in the first trimester of pregnancy. The receptors stem from a female donor with multiple sclerosis, enrolled in a pregnancy study. CDR3s include the opening cysteine and the closing phenylalanine or tryptophan. The D gene is left open where the match is weak. Size values are once, few and many counts, or a class for expanded clones, and some rows have none.

NA	TRBJ2-2	TRBD1	TRBV11-2	CASSLYFLGTARSPGELFF	TGTGCCAGCAGCTTATATTTTCTAGGGACAGCGAGGAGTCCCGGGGAGCTGTTTTTT
NA	TRBJ2-7	TRBD1	TRBV10-3	CAISESEDRNSYEQYF	TGTGCCATCAGTGAGTCGGAGGACAGGAACTCCTACGAGCAGTACTTC
few	TRBJ2-4	NA	TRBV29-1	CSVGGMGNIQYF	TGCAGCGTTGGGGGCATGGGAAACATTCAGTACTTC
once	TRBJ2-3	TRBD1	TRBV7-8	CASSWERTGESGDTQYF	TGTGCCAGCAGCTGGGAACGGACAGGGGAGAGCGGAGATACGCAGTATTTT
NA	TRBJ2-1	NA	TRBV5-1	CASSLEGGGPYNEQFF	TGCGCCAGCAGCTTAGAGGGAGGGGGGCCATACAATGAGCAGTTCTTC
NA	TRBJ1-1	TRBD1	TRBV5-1	CASSSTGGTGGAFF	TGCGCCAGCAGCTCTACCGGGGGGACAGGGGGAGCTTTCTTT
NA	TRBJ2-1	NA	TRBV7-9	CASSPSGSKGNEQFF	TGTGCCAGCAGCCCTTCCGGTAGCAAAGGCAATGAGCAGTTCTTC
NA	TRBJ2-1	TRBD2	TRBV11-2	CASSLVAGDYNEQFF	TGTGCCAGCAGCTTAGTAGCGGGAGACTACAATGAGCAGTTCTTC
once	TRBJ1-2	NA	TRBV28	CASSLADSDYGYTF	TGTGCCAGCAGTTTAGCGGACAGCGATTATGGCTACACCTTC
few	TRBJ2-3	TRBD2	TRBV28	CASSSLLLAGGTDTQYF	TGTGCCAGCAGTTCCCTACTCCTAGCGGGAGGAACAGATACGCAGTATTTT
NA	TRBJ1-1	TRBD1	TRBV19	CASGGTGMNTEAFF	TGTGCCAGTGGCGGGACAGGGATGAACACTGAAGCTTTCTTT
NA	TRBJ2-7	TRBD2	TRBV6-6	CASRPRGGFLEQYF	TGTGCCAGCAGACCCCGGGGGGGCTTTCTAGAGCAGTACTTC
NA	TRBJ2-7	TRBD1	TRBV11-2	CASSSPGQSEIHEQYF	TGTGCCAGCAGCTCCCCGGGACAGTCTGAGATACACGAGCAGTACTTC
once	TRBJ1-1	NA	TRBV19	CASSPGVWTEAFF	TGTGCCAGTAGTCCCGGGGTTTGGACTGAAGCTTTCTTT
NA	TRBJ2-1	NA	TRBV16	CASSQNIRDEQFF	TGTGCCAGCAGCCAAAATATCCGGGATGAGCAGTTCTTC
once	TRBJ2-7	TRBD1	TRBV6-5	CASSPRQGAYEQYF	TGTGCCAGCAGCCCGAGACAGGGGGCCTACGAGCAGTACTTC
few	TRBJ2-1	NA	TRBV19	CASSMIAINEQFF	TGTGCCAGTAGTATGATAGCGATCAATGAGCAGTTCTTC
NA	TRBJ2-3	TRBD2	TRBV11-2	CASSLEWEGGTDTQYF	TGTGCCAGCAGCTTAGAATGGGAGGGCGGCACAGATACGCAGTATTTT
NA	TRBJ2-3	TRBD2	TRBV13	CASSSSSGFTDTQYF	TGTGCCAGCAGCTCCTCTAGCGGATTCACAGATACGCAGTATTTT
NA	TRBJ2-7	NA	TRBV5-1	CASSLVSGQPYEQYF	TGCGCCAGCAGCTTGGTGTCTGGGCAGCCCTACGAGCAGTACTTC
NA	TRBJ1-1	NA	TRBV27	CASSRPGQNTEAFF	TGTGCCAGCAGTCGGCCGGGACAGAACACTGAAGCTTTCTTT
NA	TRBJ2-7	NA	TRBV7-9	CASSLAESSYEQYF	TGTGCCAGCAGCTTAGCTGAGAGCTCCTACGAGCAGTACTTC
NA	TRBJ2-1	TRBD2	TRBV4-1	CASSLRTSGNNEQFF	TGCGCCAGCAGCCTGAGGACTAGCGGGAACAATGAGCAGTTCTTC
NA	TRBJ2-3	NA	TRBV4-3	CASSQGYSHSTDTQYF	TGCGCCAGCAGCCAAGGATACTCCCACAGCACAGATACGCAGTATTTT
NA	TRBJ2-7	TRBD2	TRBV28	CASSEGTSGTYEQYF	TGTGCCAGCAGCGAAGGGACTAGCGGGACCTACGAGCAGTACTTC
once	TRBJ2-5	NA	TRBV25-1	CASSEQTGGRETQYF	TGTGCCAGCAGTGAACAGACAGGAGGTCGGGAGACCCAGTACTTC
NA	TRBJ1-5	TRBD1	TRBV28	CASSPDRAGIQPQHF	TGTGCCAGCAGCCCTGACAGGGCCGGGATACAGCCCCAGCATTTT
NA	TRBJ2-1	NA	TRBV9	CASSTGYNEQFF	TGTGCCAGCAGTACAGGGTACAATGAGCAGTTCTTC
NA	TRBJ1-5	NA	TRBV27	CASSLSSGGNQPQHF	TGTGCCAGCAGTTTATCGAGCGGGGGGAATCAGCCCCAGCATTTT
NA	TRBJ2-1	NA	TRBV6-5	CASSQPGQYNEQFF	TGTGCCAGCAGTCAACCGGGACAATACAATGAGCAGTTCTTC
NA	TRBJ1-4	NA	TRBV7-8	CASSPSGGHTNEKLFF	TGTGCCAGCAGCCCTAGCGGCGGACACACCAATGAAAAACTGTTTTTT
NA	TRBJ2-1	NA	TRBV5-1	CASSLEGGSYNEQFF	TGCGCCAGCAGCTTGGAGGGAGGCTCCTACAATGAGCAGTTCTTC
NA	TRBJ2-7	NA	TRBV27	CASSSRGGFRNEQYF	TGTGCCAGCAGTTCCCGTGGCGGGTTTCGTAACGAGCAGTACTTC
NA	TRBJ2-3	TRBD1	TRBV29-1	CSVEDLQGATDTQYF	TGCAGCGTTGAAGACCTACAGGGGGCAACAGATACGCAGTATTTT
NA	TRBJ2-7	NA	TRBV7-9	CASSFGSLRDEQYF	TGTGCCAGCAGCTTTGGGAGTCTTAGGGACGAGCAGTACTTC
once	TRBJ2-7	TRBD2	TRBV7-7	CASSPGTSGRYEQYF	TGTGCTAGCAGCCCCGGGACTAGCGGAAGATACGAGCAGTACTTC
NA	TRBJ2-7	TRBD1	TRBV7-9	CASSNRDRGREQYF	TGTGCCAGCAGCAACCGGGACAGGGGGCGCGAGCAGTACTTC
NA	TRBJ2-7	TRBD2	TRBV15	CATSRDAPGASGRAEQYF	TGTGCCACCAGCAGAGATGCCCCCGGGGCTAGCGGGAGGGCCGAGCAGTACTTC
NA	TRBJ2-2	TRBD1	TRBV11-1	CASSSPRTGFGELFF	TGTGCCAGCAGCTCCCCCCGGACAGGGTTCGGGGAGCTGTTTTTT
once	TRBJ1-1	TRBD1	TRBV28	CASSIQGILTEAFF	TGTGCCAGCTCAATACAGGGGATCCTGACTGAAGCTTTCTTT
NA	TRBJ2-3	TRBD2	TRBV27	CASSSLLGLGQDTQYF	TGTGCCAGCAGTTCTCTTCTGGGACTAGGTCAGGATACGCAGTATTTT
NA	TRBJ1-4	TRBD1	TRBV6-5	CASSWGQGGEKLFF	TGTGCCAGCAGTTGGGGACAGGGCGGTGAAAAACTGTTTTTT
once	TRBJ2-1	TRBD1	TRBV5-1	CASSLWGTGANNEQFF	TGCGCCAGCAGCCTTTGGGGGACAGGGGCCAACAATGAGCAGTTCTTC
NA	TRBJ1-3	NA	TRBV5-8	CASSPRVYSGNTIYF	TGTGCCAGCAGCCCCCGGGTATACTCTGGAAACACCATATATTTT
NA	TRBJ2-7	TRBD1	TRBV5-1	CASSWDREYEQYF	TGCGCCAGCAGCTGGGACAGAGAATACGAGCAGTACTTC
NA	TRBJ2-1	NA	TRBV10-1	CASRTASSYNEQFF	TGCGCCAGCAGGACTGCTTCTTCCTACAATGAGCAGTTCTTC
NA	TRBJ1-1	TRBD1	TRBV7-9	CASLPTGDTEAFF	TGTGCCAGCCTACCTACAGGGGACACTGAAGCTTTCTTT
NA	TRBJ1-2	NA	TRBV27	CASSPSSGHFNYGYTF	TGTGCCAGCAGCCCCTCGAGTGGACACTTCAACTATGGCTACACCTTC
NA	TRBJ1-2	NA	TRBV5-1	CASSLAGGADGYTF	TGCGCCAGCAGCTTGGCTGGGGGCGCAGATGGCTACACCTTC
NA	TRBJ2-7	NA	TRBV11-2	CASSFPGNEQYF	TGTGCCAGCAGCTTCCCAGGGAACGAGCAGTACTTC
NA	TRBJ1-5	NA	TRBV28	CASSLWQGSNQPQHF	TGTGCCAGCAGTTTATGGCAGGGGAGCAATCAGCCCCAGCATTTT
NA	TRBJ1-1	TRBD1	TRBV10-3	CAISESRRGPMNTEAFF	TGTGCCATCAGTGAGTCGAGGAGGGGGCCTATGAACACTGAAGCTTTCTTT
NA	TRBJ1-2	NA	TRBV7-9	CASSSYSGFGYTF	TGTGCCAGCAGCTCCTACTCAGGGTTTGGCTACACCTTC
NA	TRBJ2-7	NA	TRBV12-1	CASRRGRGGAYEQYF	TGTGCCAGCAGACGTGGGCGGGGTGGCGCCTACGAGCAGTACTTC
NA	TRBJ2-5	NA	TRBV4-1	CASSRDMETQYF	TGCGCCAGCAGCCGAGACATGGAGACCCAGTACTTC
NA	TRBJ2-3	NA	TRBV27	CASSLYTQTSTDTQYF	TGTGCCAGCAGTTTATACACCCAGACTTCCACAGATACGCAGTATTTT
NA	TRBJ1-1	NA	TRBV27	CASSETGLNTEAFF	TGTGCCAGCAGTGAGACAGGCCTGAACACTGAAGCTTTCTTT